This T cell receptor beta chain emerged from a study of blood T cell repertoires in COVID-19. TCRdb's table, derived via immunoSEQ multiplex PCR, lists solely in-frame clones and lacks some. The sample consists of 150,000 to 200,000 clones, roughly 87% of them appearing once. Germline-derived CDR1 and CDR2 are KGHDR and SFDVKD. V lost 3 bases, J lost 6 bases, and 16 bases lay in between. The CDR3 covers 15 residues. The age range of participants was about 18 to 89 years, with residence in some 25 US areas. What the recovered Cohort 3 donors had was two negative PCRs, clearance, or symptom resolution. The sequencing sample was made of PBMCs or T cells enriched from blood (not recorded which). V usage is TRBV24-1 and J usage is TRBJ1-2; TRBD1 might be the D (6 bases). The clonotype comes from a woman in her 30s who had recovered from COVID-19. The DNA for the CDR3 is TGTGCCACCAGTGATCCTTCACAGGGAGAGGATGGCTACACCTTC. Protein product: CATSDPSQGEDGYTF.